The 22 T cell receptor beta chains reported below all come from one sample, sequenced in a study of blood T cell repertoires in COVID-19. The data were produced by immunoSEQ multiplex PCR, yet TCRdb's version contains in-frame clones alone and is incomplete. The sample has some 80,000 clones, more than 65% seen once. The specimen sequenced was peripheral blood. These TCRs come from a woman older than 75 with active or convalescent COVID-19.

The chain recombines TRBV2 with TRBJ1-1; D is unclear. The CDR3 is made up of 14 amino acids. Germline V gene data show CDR1 as SNHLY and CDR2 as FYNNEI. Trimming pared 4 bases from V and 1 base from J, leaving 10 bases between. The CDR3, as DNA: TGTGCCAGCAGTGCAACACACGAGAACACTGAAGCTTTCTTT. It yields the protein CASSATHENTEAFF.

The chain links TRBV24-1 to TRBJ2-7, with D possibly being TRBD1 (6 bases). The CDR3 is 13 residues long. V lost 1 base, J lost 7 bases, and 10 bases lay in between. In germline, CDR1 is KGHDR, CDR2 SFDVKD. In nucleotides, the CDR3 is TGTGCCACCAGTGATTTCCAAGGACAGGAGCAGTACTTC. Protein sequence: CATSDFQGQEQYF.

This chain connects TRBV5-6 to TRBJ2-7; a possible D gene is TRBD1 (7 bases). The germline V and J ends were trimmed by 2 bases and 3 bases, with 27 bases remaining between them. The CDR3 runs to 19 residues. The germline V gene has CDR1 SGHDT and CDR2 YYEEEE. The CDR3: CASSFNQGDWEGLGYEQYF. CDR3 nucleotide sequence: TGTGCCAGCAGCTTTAACCAGGGGGACTGGGAAGGGCTTGGCTACGAGCAGTACTTC. Filled out from reference TRBV5-6 and TRBJ2-7, the complete variable domain reads DAGVTQSPTHLIKTRGQQVTLRCSPKSGHDTVSWYQQALGQGPQFIFQYYEEEERQRGNFPDRFSGHQFPNYSSELNVNALLLGDSALYLCASSFNQGDWEGLGYEQYFGPGTRLTVT.

The chain joins TRBV6-6 to TRBJ1-6; 9 bases line up with TRBD1. The CDR3 is 13 residues long. Germline-derived CDR1 and CDR2 are MNHNY and SVGAGI (reference sequence). V lost 6 bases, J lost 10 bases, and 4 bases stayed unmatched. Written as DNA, the CDR3 is TGTGCCAGCAGCGACAGGGGGAACTCACCCCTCCACTTT. Translating gives CASSDRGNSPLHF.

This clone was seen only a few times. The V and J genes are TRBV7-2 and TRBJ2-5, with D perhaps matching TRBD1 (5 bases). Trimming pared 3 bases from V and 5 bases from J, leaving 16 bases between. Germline values: CDR1 SGHTA, CDR2 FQGNSA. The CDR3 has 15 amino acids. CDR3 sequence (DNA): TGTGCCAGCAGCTTGCGGTCAGGGTCGCGGGAGACCCAGTACTTC. It translates to CASSLRSGSRETQYF.

The chain has TRBV7-2 and TRBJ2-5; a possible D gene is TRBD1 (6 bases). Germline CDR1 reads SGHTA; CDR2 reads FQGNSA. V shed 2 bases and J shed 5 bases, with 6 bases lying between them. The CDR3 is 12 amino acids. CDR3 DNA sequence: TGTGCCAGCAGCTTAAGGGGGGAGACCCAGTACTTC. It specifies CASSLRGETQYF.

This clone was counted a few times. The chain couples TRBV7-2 to TRBJ1-2; perhaps TRBD1 as D (5 bases). Trimming removed 5 bases from V and 6 bases from J, with 22 bases in between. In germline, CDR1 is SGHTA, CDR2 FQGNSA. This CDR3 comprises 16 residues. CDR3 coding DNA: TGTGCCAGCAGCCCCCGAGGGGAGGTAGGCGGTGATGGCTACACCTTC. This encodes CASSPRGEVGGDGYTF.

Points on this clone: Other DNA sequences in this specimen translate into the identical CDR3. This chain joins TRBV30 and TRBJ1-5; no reliable D call. Germline V gene sequence: CDR1 GTSNPN, CDR2 SVGIG (reference sequence). The CDR3 is made up of 12 amino acids. V was clipped by 2 bases and J by 7 bases, with 9 bases between them. CDR3 region: CAWSPAGQPQHF. Written as DNA, the CDR3 is TGTGCCTGGAGTCCTGCGGGCCAGCCCCAGCATTTT.

V usage is TRBV5-5 and J usage is TRBJ1-4; maybe TRBD1 (5 bases). V was clipped by 3 bases and J by 5 bases, with 14 bases between them. The CDR3 totals 15 residues. Germline V gives CDR1 SGHKS, CDR2 YYEKEE (reference sequence). The DNA of the CDR3 is TGTGCCAGCAGCTACGGCGGGGCGGCAAATGAAAAACTGTTTTTT. Its protein is CASSYGGAANEKLFF.

CDR3 DNA sequence: TGTGCCAGCAGCTTAGGACAGGGGGAAAAACTGTTTTTT. Translation gives CASSLGQGEKLFF. The chain is built from TRBV9 and TRBJ1-4, with 9 positions matching TRBD1. Germline assignment: CDR1 SGDLS and CDR2 YYNGEE. The trim removed 4 bases at V and 8 bases at J, leaving 3 bases unmatched. This CDR3 region has 13 residues. The full variable domain, completed using reference TRBV9 and TRBJ1-4, is DSGVTQTPKHLITATGQRVTLRCSPRSGDLSVYWYQQSLDQGLQFLIQYYNGEERAKGNILERFSAQQFPDLHSELNLSSLELGDSALYFCASSLGQGEKLFFGSGTQLSVL.

The CDR3 sequence: CASRTGKVDTQYF. The CDR3 nucleotides read TGTGCCAGCAGAACAGGAAAGGTGGATACGCAGTATTTT. The J gene is TRBJ2-3, the V gene TRBV7-9, with TRBD1 as a possible D gene (5 bases). V was pared by 6 bases and J by 6 bases, with 13 bases between. Germline V lookup: CDR1 SEHNR, CDR2 FQNEAQ (reference sequence). The CDR3 consists of 13 residues.

CDR3 coding DNA: TGTGCCAGCAGCTCTTTCGGGGAGCTGTTTTTT. This encodes CASSSFGELFF. The gene calls are TRBV14 and TRBJ2-2; D remains unclear. This CDR3 is built from 11 residues. Germline V gene lookup returns CDR1 SGHDN and CDR2 FVKESK. Trimming cost V 5 bases and J 7 bases, with 5 bases left between them. Full variable domain (rest looked up from reference TRBV14 and TRBJ2-2): EAGVTQFPSHSVIEKGQTVTLRCDPISGHDNLYWYRRVMGKEIKFLLHFVKESKQDESGMPNNRFLAERTGGTYSTLKVQPAELEDSGVYFCASSSFGELFFGEGSRLTVL.

This clone showed up many times. The gene calls are TRBV9 and TRBJ2-7, with 7 bases that match TRBD2. The ends lost 2 bases at V and 3 bases at J; junction bases unmatched: 5. The length of the CDR3 is 14 residues. CDR1 is SGDLS and CDR2 is YYNGEE in the germline V gene. The CDR3 bases are TGTGCCAGCAGCGTGGCAGGACTAGACTACGAGCAGTACTTC. This gives the protein CASSVAGLDYEQYF.

The chain combines TRBV12-3 or TRBV12-4 with TRBJ1-2, with 9 bases aligning to TRBD1. The CDR3 runs 13 residues. The junction had 7 bases not matched to a gene; V was cut back by 6 bases and J by 8 bases. The CDR3 nucleotides are TGTGCCAGCAGGCATACAGGGGGCAGCGGCTACACCTTC. Translating gives CASRHTGGSGYTF.

The V call is TRBV18, the J call TRBJ2-5; tentatively, D is TRBD1 (6 bases). CDR1 KGHSH and CDR2 LQKENI come from the germline V gene. CDR3 size: 18 residues. V was shortened by 3 bases and J by 4 bases, with 24 bases between the two germline ends. The CDR3 bases are TGTGCCAGCTCACCGGGCGGCTCGGCAACAGGGAATCGAGAGACCCAGTACTTC. Translating gives CASSPGGSATGNRETQYF.

This clone was counted only a few times. Compared with germline, one end of the junction differs, possibly owing to a read error. The chain carries TRBV2 and TRBJ2-3; D perhaps matches TRBD2 (6 bases). The CDR3 length is 15 residues. Germline assignment: CDR1 SNHLY and CDR2 FYNNEI. DNA for the CDR3: TGTGCCAGCAGGGGGGGAGACCGAGGCACATATACGCAGTATTTT. It specifies CASRGGDRGTYTQYF.

V gene TRBV16 combines with J gene TRBJ1-1; 7 bases are shared with TRBD1. The CDR3 runs 14 residues. Unmatched junction bases numbered 8, after V lost 3 bases and J lost 7 bases. CDR1 and CDR2 (germline): KGHSY, FQNENV. This CDR3 reads CASSHQQGPLEAFF. CDR3 sequence (DNA): TGTGCCAGCAGCCACCAACAGGGGCCACTTGAAGCTTTCTTT.

The CDR3 DNA follows: TGTGCCAGCAGTATCTCCGGACAGGGTTCTTATCAGCCCCAGCATTTT. It translates to CASSISGQGSYQPQHF. The chain is built from TRBV6-2 or TRBV6-3 and TRBJ1-5; the match to TRBD1 covers 8 bases. The CDR3 length is 16 residues. The V gene end was trimmed by 5 bases and the J gene end by 5 bases; junction bases not matched to a gene: 11. Germline V CDR1 and CDR2: MNHEY, SVGEGT.

This clone was recorded a few times. DNA for the CDR3: TGCGCCAGCAGCTTGTTTGGGACAGGGGCCACCGGGGAGCTGTTTTTT. Translating gives CASSLFGTGATGELFF. This chain links TRBV5-1 with TRBJ2-2; TRBD1 matches at 10 bases. V was pared by 1 base and J by 4 bases, with 4 bases of the junction left unmatched. The CDR3 is 16 amino acids. Per germline, CDR1 SGHRS and CDR2 YFSETQ.

This clone has just a few counts. The chain has TRBV7-2 and TRBJ2-4; 15 bases fit TRBD2. The CDR3 extends over 15 amino acids. CDR1 is SGHTA and CDR2 is FQGNSA in the germline V gene. V lost 5 bases and J lost 7; bases outside the gene matches: 3. CDR3 sequence (DNA): TGTGCCAGCAGCACCGGACTAGCGGGGGGGAACATTCAGTACTTC. Amino acids: CASSTGLAGGNIQYF.

A few counts support this clone. The chain recombines TRBV5-1 with TRBJ2-2; no clear D gene. There are 12 residues in the CDR3. CDR1 and CDR2 (germline): SGHRS, YFSETQ. V was cut by 4 bases and J by 2 bases, with 3 bases left in between. Here the CDR3 reads CASSVNTGELFF. Written as DNA, the CDR3 is TGCGCCAGCAGCGTAAACACCGGGGAGCTGTTTTTT.

J is TRBJ2-7 and V is TRBV6-2 or TRBV6-3; D not certain. With 0 bases removed from V and 6 bases from J, the gap between germline ends came to 3 bases. The germline CDR1 and CDR2 sequences are MNHEY and SVGEGT. This CDR3 has 11 residues. CDR3 nucleotides: TGTGCCAGCAGTTACTCCCGCGAGCAGTACTTC. Protein: CASSYSREQYF.